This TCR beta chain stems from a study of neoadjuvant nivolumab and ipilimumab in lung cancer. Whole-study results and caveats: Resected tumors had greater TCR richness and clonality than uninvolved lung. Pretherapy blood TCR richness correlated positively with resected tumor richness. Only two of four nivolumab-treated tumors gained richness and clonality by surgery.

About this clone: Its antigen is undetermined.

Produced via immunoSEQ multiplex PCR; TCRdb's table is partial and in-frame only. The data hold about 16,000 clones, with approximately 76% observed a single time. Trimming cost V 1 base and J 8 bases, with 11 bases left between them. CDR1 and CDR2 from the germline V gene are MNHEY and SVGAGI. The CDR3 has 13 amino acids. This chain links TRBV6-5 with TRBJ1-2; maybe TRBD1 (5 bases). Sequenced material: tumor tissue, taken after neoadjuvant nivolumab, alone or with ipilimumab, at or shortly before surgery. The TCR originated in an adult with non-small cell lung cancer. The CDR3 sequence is CASSYWQEGGYTF. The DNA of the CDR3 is TGTGCCAGCAGTTACTGGCAGGAGGGGGGCTACACCTTC.